This note documents a single TCR beta chain sequence. The antigen it recognizes is unknown. No per-base quality is available; no much larger clone lies one base away. Instrument used: Illumina HiSeq 2000. Multiplex PCR amplification was used to build the TCR beta chain libraries. The amplified TCR beta chain products were analyzed by high-throughput sequencing. The public reads were run again by TCRdb, first through fastp at Q25 and then through MiXCR, and only productive beta chains were kept. All rows with the same CDR3 protein become a single entry with the most common DNA and genes. This sample holds about 130,000 distinct CDR3 sequences; around 21% were observed only once. The ten largest clones represent about 2.2% of the sample. The lymph node samples were taken from the axillary draining lymph nodes of breast cancer patients. This specimen comes from a study of breast tumors, draining lymph nodes, adjacent tissues (dated by TCRdb to between 2015 and 2016). At the level of the whole study: Breast cancer patients provided tumor, adjacent nontumor tissue and axillary lymph nodes, and the study compared the TCR beta repertoires across these three sources. In human breast cancer, the study set out to evaluate how tumor, surrounding tissue and draining lymph node repertoires relate to one another and whether T cells may move between these sites. Summary of the overall study and its limitations: A scenario in which most tumor T cells derive from the lymph node and then expand within tumor tissue was judged to be consistent with the data. Tumor T-cell repertoires showed less diversity than lymph node repertoires and more diversity than nontumor tissue repertoires, and tumor T-cell repertoires showed preferential V and J gene usage. Tumor and nontumor tissue repertoires were significantly more similar in luminal-like than in basal-like breast cancer. Rather than being directly demonstrated, the conclusion that tumor T cells originate in lymph nodes was presented as consistent with a hypothesis.

Trimming takes 6 bases off V and 3 bases off J; junction bases not matched to a gene: 13. The CDR3 measures 16 amino acids from cysteine to phenylalanine. The only DNA kept is the CDR3, 48 bases in frame from the first base. Per the germline V gene, MDHEN is the CDR1 and SYDVKM is the CDR2. Input material: axillary lymph node tissue. This chain is built from TRBV28 and TRBJ1-2; TRBD1 aligns with 7 central bases. This clonotype was obtained from a female donor with breast cancer. Some clones in this sample may be carry-over from other donors' samples. The CDR3 region reads CASSSRTGVLHYGYTF. Here is the DNA: TGTGCCAGCAGCTCTAGGACAGGCGTGTTGCACTATGGCTACACCTTC.